The 18 T cell receptor beta chains listed next were all sequenced from one sample in a study of early T cells in non-severe SARS-CoV-2 infection. TCRdb called the 5' RACE reads again in MiXCR, with one record for every CDR3 protein. The sample lists roughly 46,000 distinct CDR3 sequences, approximately 5.9% seen once, with about 4.9% in the top ten. The input for sequencing was whole blood, taken at baseline. Source of these receptors: an adult who was a healthcare worker with PCR-confirmed SARS-CoV-2 infection or an uninfected control (not recorded which).

Many counts were recorded for this clonotype. The chain joins TRBV27 to TRBJ1-1, with TRBD1 as a possible D gene (6 bases). CDR1 is MNHEY and CDR2 is SMNVEV in the germline V gene (reference sequence). Trimming took 4 bases from V and 8 from J, leaving 26 bases between them. This CDR3 has 17 amino acids. Here the CDR3 DNA reads TGTGCCAGCAGTTCCTTAGTAACCCAGGGGCCTAACTACGAAGCTTTCTTT. It translates to CASSSLVTQGPNYEAFF.

This clonotype was found many times. The gene calls are TRBV19 and TRBJ1-2; 8 bases line up with TRBD1. Germline V gene lookup returns CDR1 LNHDA and CDR2 SQIVND (reference sequence). The length of the CDR3 is 13 residues. Trimming removed 8 bases from V and 4 bases from J; junction bases left unmatched: 6. Written as DNA, the CDR3 is TGTGCCAGTCGGGACAGGTTCTTCTATGGCTACACCTTC. The encoded protein is CASRDRFFYGYTF.

As for this clonotype: A much larger clone is a single base away; this may be a read error. The J gene is TRBJ2-2, the V gene TRBV6-1; a weak D match, TRBD1 (6 bases). This CDR3 has 16 residues. Germline V gene lookup returns CDR1 MNHNS and CDR2 SASEGT. V lost 6 bases and J 0 bases, leaving 14 bases between the germline ends. The CDR3 region is CASSLRQATNTGELFF. The CDR3 DNA reads TGTGCCAGCAGCCTCAGACAGGCCACGAACACCGGGGAGCTGTTTTTT.

The chain joins TRBV11-2 to TRBJ2-7; 9 nucleotides match TRBD2. Per the germline V gene, CDR1 is SGHAT and CDR2 is FQNNGV. Trimming at V came to 1 base and at J to 7 bases, leaving 8 bases not matched to a gene. CDR3 length: 15 amino acids. CDR3 in amino acids: CASSLGVTSGGEQYF. Written as DNA, the CDR3 is TGTGCCAGCAGCTTAGGTGTGACTAGCGGAGGGGAGCAGTACTTC.

V and J are TRBV7-8 and TRBJ1-1; D is unresolved. Trimming shortened V by 1 base and J by 10 bases, and 10 bases separated the two germline ends. The CDR3 runs 12 residues. Germline assignment: CDR1 SGHVS and CDR2 FQNEAQ. CDR3 sequence (DNA): TGTGCCAGCAGCTTAGTTCCGGGTGCAGCTTTCTTT. Translation gives CASSLVPGAAFF.

This clonotype was picked up many times. This chain connects TRBV10-2 to TRBJ2-2; D remains unclear. Trimming stripped 4 bases from V and 6 bases from J, with 9 bases between. The CDR3 covers 13 residues. The V gene's germline CDR1 is WSHSY and CDR2 SAAADI. The CDR3 DNA follows: TGCGCCAGCAGTGCAAGAGCTGCCGGGGAGCTGTTTTTT. Translation: CASSARAAGELFF.

The chain is built from TRBV28 and TRBJ1-5; 7 bases line up with TRBD1. Unmatched junction bases numbered 13, after V lost 5 bases and J lost 9 bases. The V gene's germline CDR1 is MDHEN and CDR2 SYDVKM. This CDR3 contains 15 residues. In DNA form, the CDR3 reads TGTGCCAGCAGTCCCGAAGGGGGCAACGGTCGGCCCCAGCATTTT. Translated: CASSPEGGNGRPQHF.

A note on this clonotype: With a much larger clone just one base away, this may be a read error. The chain is built from TRBV29-1 and TRBJ2-7; D perhaps matches TRBD1 (6 bases). This CDR3 is 13 amino acids long. The germline gives CDR1 SQVTM, CDR2 ANQGSEA. The CDR3 region has the DNA TGCTGCGTCAAGACAGGTAGCACCTACGAGCAGTACTTC. It yields the protein CCVKTGSTYEQYF.

This clonotype was seen many times. The chain is built from TRBV28 and TRBJ2-7, with a possible D match to TRBD2 (6 bases). CDR1 MDHEN and CDR2 SYDVKM come from the germline V gene. V lost 7 bases and J 3 bases, leaving 10 bases between the germline ends. The CDR3 totals 12 residues. This chain's CDR3 is CASTEGFYEQYF. CDR3 nucleotides: TGTGCCAGCACGGAGGGTTTCTACGAGCAGTACTTC. The whole variable domain, filled in from reference TRBV28 and TRBJ2-7, reads DVKVTQSSRYLVKRTGEKVFLECVQDMDHENMFWYRQDPGLGLRLIYFSYDVKMKEKGDIPEGYSVSREKKERFSLILESASTNQTSMYLCASTEGFYEQYFGPGTRLTVT.

This clonotype was found many times. The genes are TRBV6-5 and TRBJ2-4, with a tentative D call TRBD2 (8 bases). The V and J ends lost 8 bases and 7 bases respectively, with 18 bases between them. CDR3 size: 14 residues. CDR1 is MNHEY, CDR2 SVGAGI, per germline. The CDR3 DNA reads TGTGCCAGCGGACGGGAGGGACAGAACAACATTCAGTACTTC. Residues: CASGREGQNNIQYF.

The rearrangement joins TRBV6-5 to TRBJ2-2; 8 nucleotides agree with TRBD1. Trimming cost V 8 bases and J 6 bases; bases outside gene matches: 11. CDR1 is MNHEY, CDR2 SVGAGI, per germline. This CDR3 has 15 residues. The CDR3: CASRLMDRDSGELFF. CDR3 coding DNA: TGTGCCAGCCGATTAATGGACAGGGATTCCGGGGAGCTGTTTTTT.

This clonotype occurred many times. The V gene is TRBV20-1, the J gene TRBJ2-1; TRBD2 matches at 7 bases. With V trimmed by 3 bases and J by 3 bases, 11 bases remained unmatched. Germline assignment: CDR1 DFQATT and CDR2 SNEGSKA (reference sequence). The CDR3 loop spans 16 amino acids. CDR3 loop: CSARSFRGSGYNEQFF. CDR3 DNA: TGCAGTGCTAGGAGTTTTCGCGGGAGTGGCTACAATGAGCAGTTCTTC.

Here the CDR3 DNA reads TGCAGTGCTCCCCCCCGCGGCACGTTCTACAATGAGCAGTTCTTC. It translates to CSAPPRGTFYNEQFF. The gene calls are TRBV20-1 and TRBJ2-1; D ambiguous. CDR1 DFQATT and CDR2 SNEGSKA come from the germline V gene (reference sequence). V lost 5 bases and J lost 3, with 17 bases in between. The CDR3 spans 15 residues.

In this sample, this clonotype turned up many times. V and J are TRBV7-9 and TRBJ2-7; the D is unclear. Germline values: CDR1 SEHNR, CDR2 FQNEAQ (reference sequence). Trimming cost V 5 bases and J 7 bases, with 12 bases left between them. The length of the CDR3 is 12 residues. This CDR3 is CASSPAVEEQYF. The CDR3 DNA is TGTGCCAGCAGCCCGGCAGTGGAGGAGCAGTACTTC.

This clonotype was recorded at least ten times. V and J are TRBV6-1 and TRBJ1-2, with D uncertain. With 7 bases removed from V and 4 bases from J, the gap between germline ends came to 19 bases. Germline V gives CDR1 MNHNS, CDR2 SASEGT. The CDR3 totals 15 residues. The CDR3 sequence is CASMVAGGQAYGYTF. CDR3 nucleotides: TGTGCCAGCATGGTCGCAGGAGGGCAAGCCTATGGCTACACCTTC.

This clonotype came up many times. The V and J genes are TRBV4-1 and TRBJ1-1; TRBD1 matches 7 bases. The length of the CDR3 is 15 residues. With V trimmed by 0 bases and J by 7 bases, 8 bases remained unmatched. The germline V gene has CDR1 MGHRA and CDR2 YSYEKL. The CDR3 loop reads CASSQETRGGIEAFF. DNA for the CDR3: TGCGCCAGCAGCCAAGAGACCAGGGGGGGGATTGAAGCTTTCTTT.

Notes on this clonotype: Here the CDR3 omits its conserved ending phenylalanine or tryptophan, so a read error is the likely source. The chain links TRBV9 to TRBJ2-5; perhaps D is TRBD1 or TRBD2 (6 bases each). There are 14 residues in the CDR3. The ends were cut back, 4 bases at V and 3 bases at J, with 13 bases in the middle. The germline V gene encodes CDR1 SGDLS and CDR2 YYNGEE. The CDR3 is CASSPLGGKETQYS. CDR3 sequence (DNA): TGTGCCAGCAGCCCCCTAGGGGGGAAAGAGACCCAGTACTCC.

This clonotype was counted ten times or more. The V gene is TRBV9, the J gene TRBJ2-1; 13 positions match TRBD2. Germline V gives CDR1 SGDLS, CDR2 YYNGEE. Trimming cost V 2 bases and J 2 bases; bases outside gene matches: 10. The CDR3 runs 19 residues. CDR3 in amino acids: CASSVAGTSGKSPYNEQFF. The CDR3 nucleotides read TGTGCCAGCAGCGTCGCCGGGACTAGCGGGAAGTCCCCCTACAATGAGCAGTTCTTC.